This record covers a single T cell receptor (beta chain). The entry originates in a study of control samples from healthy donors and cancer patients. This table comes from immunoSEQ multiplex PCR, and its TCRdb copy is limited to in-frame clones, with some not included. Here the sample spans 150,000 or so clones, 80% to 95% being singletons. Germline V gene lookup returns CDR1 MNHEY and CDR2 SMNVEV (reference sequence). The V end was cut by 11 bases, the J end by 1 base, with 12 bases between. CDR3 length equals 12 residues. The receptor was derived from a man between 18 and 29 years old in good health. Specimen: blood. The chain couples TRBV27 to TRBJ2-7; tentative D call: TRBD2 (6 bases). CDR3 bases: TGTGCCTCCCGGGGGTTATCCTACGAGCAGTACTTC. It yields the protein CASRGLSYEQYF.